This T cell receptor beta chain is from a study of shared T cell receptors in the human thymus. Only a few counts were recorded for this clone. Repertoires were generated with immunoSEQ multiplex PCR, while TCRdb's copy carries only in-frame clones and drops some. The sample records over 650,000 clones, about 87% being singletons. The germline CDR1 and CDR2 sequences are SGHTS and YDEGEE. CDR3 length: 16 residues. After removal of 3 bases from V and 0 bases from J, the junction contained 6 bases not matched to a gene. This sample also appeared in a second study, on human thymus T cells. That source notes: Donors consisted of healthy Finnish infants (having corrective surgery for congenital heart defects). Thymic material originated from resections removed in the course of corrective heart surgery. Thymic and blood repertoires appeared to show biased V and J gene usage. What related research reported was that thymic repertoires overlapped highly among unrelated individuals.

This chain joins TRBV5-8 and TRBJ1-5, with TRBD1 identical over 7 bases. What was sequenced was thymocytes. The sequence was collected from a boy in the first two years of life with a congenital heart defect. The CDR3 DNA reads TGTGCCAGCAGCTCTCCGACAGGGTATAGCAATCAGCCCCAGCATTTT. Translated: CASSSPTGYSNQPQHF.